Below, 32 T cell receptor beta chains from the same sample are listed, as sequenced in a study of T cell repertoires in ileal Crohn's disease. Sequencing used immunoSEQ multiplex PCR; TCRdb keeps in-frame clones, though not all of them. The table lists nearly 7,000 clones, 65% to 85% of them singletons, with less than 3.5% in the top ten. Sequenced input: ileal tissue. The receptors originated from an adult with Crohn's disease.

Only one count was recorded for this clone. The gene calls are TRBV19 and TRBJ1-6; D remains ambiguous. Trimming left V 5 bases short and J 9 bases short, with 17 bases between. CDR3 length equals 15 residues. Germline V lookup: CDR1 LNHDA, CDR2 SQIVND (reference sequence). The CDR3 DNA reads TGTGCCAGTAGTTTCGGGCCCAATGCGGGTTCACCCCTCCACTTT. Its protein product is CASSFGPNAGSPLHF.

Comments on this clone: An end of the junction differs from the germline gene, which may be a read error. The chain joins TRBV11-2 to TRBJ1-5; D is possibly TRBD1 (5 bases). Germline V gene data show CDR1 as SGHAT and CDR2 as FQNNGV. This CDR3 region has 14 residues. CDR3 nucleotides: TGTGCCAGCAGCTTAGCCCGGGGGAATCAGTCCCAGCATTTT. Residues: CASSLARGNQSQHF.

There are a few counts of this clone. Other nucleotide sequences from this sample produce the same CDR3. CDR3 DNA: TGTGCCAGCAGCTTAGGGGGAGGTGGCTACACCTTC. It encodes CASSLGGGGYTF. The chain couples TRBV7-2 to TRBJ1-2, with D hard to call. The length of the CDR3 is 12 residues. The V gene's germline CDR1 is SGHTA and CDR2 FQGNSA. With 1 base removed from V and 7 bases from J, the gap between germline ends came to 7 bases.

As regards this clone: At one boundary the junction diverges from the germline segment, which might be a read error. The chain uses TRBV23-1 and TRBJ2-7; 10 bases match TRBD2. TRBV23-1 is an open reading frame, and its role is uncertain. The CDR3 extends over 14 amino acids. This CDR3 is CARSPGTSDYEQYF. CDR3 coding DNA: TGCGCCAGAAGTCCCGGGACTAGCGACTACGAGCAGTACTTC.

A single count supports this clone. J is TRBJ2-1 and V is TRBV5-1, with TRBD2 matching over 11 bases. There are 15 residues in the CDR3. Germline V lookup: CDR1 SGHRS, CDR2 YFSETQ. Trimming took 0 bases from V and 8 from J; bases not matched to a gene: 4. CDR3 nucleotide sequence: TGCGCCAGCAGCTTGGGACTAGCGGGAACGTATGAGCAGTTCTTC. It encodes CASSLGLAGTYEQFF.

The V call is TRBV7-3, the J call TRBJ2-2; D is uncertain. V was shortened by 4 bases and J by 6 bases, with 12 bases between the two germline ends. Looked up from germline, CDR1 is SGHTA and CDR2 is FQGTGA. This CDR3 contains 14 residues. CDR3 DNA sequence: TGTGCCAGCAGCTCGAGGTTTTTGGCCGGGGAGCTGTTTTTT. Translating it yields CASSSRFLAGELFF.

This clone was detected once. V gene TRBV5-5 combines with J gene TRBJ2-5; D unclear. From germline, CDR1 is SGHKS and CDR2 YYEKEE (reference sequence). This CDR3 is 12 amino acids long. Trimming cost V 5 bases and J 0 bases, with 5 bases left between them. CDR3 protein: CASSSYQETQYF. The DNA of the CDR3 is TGTGCCAGCAGTTCGTACCAAGAGACCCAGTACTTC.

This clone was observed once. The chain is built from TRBV12-2 and TRBJ2-2; TRBD2, the table's D call, was not compared with the DNA. TRBV12-2 is a recognized pseudogene. The CDR3 covers 15 residues. CDR3 bases: TGTGCAAGTCGCCGGAGGACTTGGAAGGGCGGGGAGCTGTTTTTT. This codes for CASRRRTWKGGELFF.

This chain joins TRBV2 and TRBJ2-1; 10 positions agree with TRBD1. V lost 4 bases, J lost 7 bases, and 4 bases stayed unmatched. CDR3 length equals 14 residues. Germline V gene sequence: CDR1 SNHLY, CDR2 FYNNEI. CDR3 nucleotide sequence: TGTGCCAGCAGTGTTGGACAGGGGGAAAATGAGCAGTTCTTC. Protein: CASSVGQGENEQFF.

The chain joins TRBV29-1 to TRBJ2-5; 12 nucleotides align to TRBD2. The V gene's germline CDR1 is SQVTM and CDR2 ANQGSEA. There are 15 residues in the CDR3. V lost 8 bases, J lost 5 bases, and 12 bases stayed unmatched. CDR3 sequence: CSTPSGRVIGETQYF. CDR3 sequence (DNA): TGCAGCACCCCTAGCGGGAGGGTGATAGGTGAGACCCAGTACTTC.

V is TRBV19 and J is TRBJ2-3; no reliable D call. The CDR3 loop spans 17 amino acids. Germline V CDR1 and CDR2: LNHDA, SQIVND (reference sequence). With 3 bases removed from V and 2 bases from J, the gap between germline ends came to 18 bases. CDR3 sequence (DNA): TGTGCCAGTAGTATCCGCCTTATTGGGCCCCCCACAGATACGCAGTATTTT. Its protein product is CASSIRLIGPPTDTQYF.

This clone was counted a single time. The chain couples TRBV2 to TRBJ2-2; possibly TRBD2 for D (6 bases). The CDR3 is 15 residues long. V was clipped by 6 bases and J by 2 bases, with 13 bases between them. Germline-derived CDR1 and CDR2 are SNHLY and FYNNEI. This CDR3 is CASRRDRGNTGELFF. Here the CDR3 DNA reads TGTGCCAGCAGGCGGGACCGCGGAAACACCGGGGAGCTGTTTTTT.

CDR3 coding DNA: TGCGCCAGCAGCTTGGGGTCGACAGGGACCGGAGCTGGCTACACCTTC. Translated: CASSLGSTGTGAGYTF. The V gene is TRBV5-1, the J gene TRBJ1-2; 7 positions agree with TRBD1. The CDR3 consists of 16 residues. With V trimmed by 0 bases and J by 7 bases, 12 bases remained unmatched. Germline V CDR1 and CDR2: SGHRS, YFSETQ.

This clone was recorded once. The chain joins TRBV4-2 to TRBJ2-7, with a possible D match to TRBD2 (5 bases). V lost 4 bases to trimming and J lost 5 bases, with 18 bases between them. The CDR3 covers 15 residues. Germline values: CDR1 LGHNA, CDR2 YNFKEQ. DNA for the CDR3: TGTGCCAGCAGCCTAAGCTCGGACGGAGCGGACGAGCAGTACTTC. As protein: CASSLSSDGADEQYF.

V gene TRBV9 combines with J gene TRBJ1-2; tentative D call: TRBD1 (6 bases). Trimming left V 0 bases short and J 7 bases short, with 16 bases between. Germline V gene sequence: CDR1 SGDLS, CDR2 YYNGEE. CDR3 length: 15 amino acids. The CDR3 DNA reads as TGTGCCAGCAGCGTAGACAGGGATATAAGGGGTGGCTACACCTTC. This sequence encodes CASSVDRDIRGGYTF.

The table lists this clone with a count of one. The J gene is TRBJ2-4, the V gene TRBV28; 8 nucleotides match TRBD2. V lost 4 bases to trimming and J lost 6 bases; unmatched junction nucleotides: 17. Germline CDR1 is MDHEN and CDR2 is SYDVKM. CDR3 length equals 18 residues. Here the CDR3 reads CASSSFNLGRGVGNIQYF. The CDR3, as DNA: TGTGCCAGCAGTTCATTTAACCTGGGGCGGGGGGTTGGAAACATTCAGTACTTC.

The rearrangement links TRBV4-1 to TRBJ2-2, with D possibly being TRBD1 (6 bases). Germline V lookup: CDR1 MGHRA, CDR2 YSYEKL. This CDR3 has 14 amino acids. V lost 1 base, J lost 8 bases, and 11 bases lay in between. This CDR3 reads CASSQGGPWGELFF. CDR3 in DNA: TGCGCCAGCAGCCAAGGGGGGCCTTGGGGGGAGCTGTTTTTT.

V is TRBV11-2 and J is TRBJ2-3, with TRBD2 identical over 10 bases. The CDR3 loop spans 16 amino acids. With V trimmed by 1 base and J by 4 bases, 5 bases remained unmatched. Germline assignment: CDR1 SGHAT and CDR2 FQNNGV. The CDR3 protein is CASSLAAGGPADTQYF. The CDR3 DNA sequence: TGTGCCAGCAGCTTAGCAGCGGGAGGGCCCGCAGATACGCAGTATTTT. Full variable domain (remainder filled in from reference TRBV11-2 and TRBJ2-3): EAGVAQSPRYKIIEKRQSVAFWCNPISGHATLYWYQQILGQGPKLLIQFQNNGVVDDSQLPKDRFSAERLKGVDSTLKIQPAKLEDSAVYLCASSLAAGGPADTQYFGPGTRLTVL.

Details on this clone: Within the sample, other DNA sequences also encode this same CDR3. This rearrangement joins TRBV5-1 to TRBJ2-5; D possibly corresponds to TRBD1 (5 bases). The V end was cut by 0 bases, the J end by 5 bases, with 14 bases between. From germline, CDR1 is SGHRS and CDR2 YFSETQ. This CDR3 is 15 amino acids long. CDR3 residues: CASSLGSGSSETQYF. The CDR3 nucleotides read TGCGCCAGCAGCTTGGGATCAGGGTCTTCGGAGACCCAGTACTTC.

V gene TRBV30 combines with J gene TRBJ2-1, with D possibly TRBD1 on 6 matching bases. The CDR3 has 14 residues. In germline, CDR1 is GTSNPN, CDR2 SVGIG (reference sequence). V dropped 2 bases and J dropped 6 bases, with 14 bases sitting between them. The CDR3 sequence is CAWSFQRQVNEQFF. DNA of the CDR3: TGTGCCTGGAGTTTCCAGAGACAGGTCAATGAGCAGTTCTTC. Variable domain in full (rest from reference TRBV30 and TRBJ2-1): SQTIHQWPATLVQPVGSPLSLECTVEGTSNPNLYWYRQAAGRGLQLLFYSVGIGQISSEVPQNLSASRPQDRQFILSSKKLLLSDSGFYLCAWSFQRQVNEQFFGPGTRLTVL.

This clone was counted only a few times. V usage is TRBV7-3 and J usage is TRBJ1-1; D possibly corresponds to TRBD1 (6 bases). V was pared by 4 bases and J by 4 bases, with 13 bases between. The CDR3 sequence is 14 residues long. The germline CDR1 and CDR2 sequences are SGHTA and FQGTGA. In DNA form, the CDR3 reads TGTGCCAGCAGCTCCGGGGGGCCTGGCACTGAAGCTTTCTTT. It specifies CASSSGGPGTEAFF.

This sequence joins TRBV7-3 and TRBJ2-1; 12 bases map to TRBD1. Germline V gene lookup returns CDR1 SGHTA and CDR2 FQGTGA. J lost 7 bases, V lost 1 base, and 8 bases had no gene match. The CDR3 length is 17 residues. The CDR3 DNA follows: TGTGCCAGCAGCTTAAAGCCGGGACAGGGGGCAGGGAATGAGCAGTTCTTC. Protein sequence: CASSLKPGQGAGNEQFF. Filled out from reference TRBV7-3 and TRBJ2-1, the complete variable domain reads GAGVSQTPSNKVTEKGKYVELRCDPISGHTALYWYRQSLGQGPEFLIYFQGTGAADDSGLPNDRFFAVRPEGSVSTLKIQRTERGDSAVYLCASSLKPGQGAGNEQFFGPGTRLTVL.

In regard to this clone: Germline and junction disagree at one end, which may indicate a read error. The genes are TRBV9 and TRBJ1-4; no definite D call. The CDR3 extends over 15 amino acids. Per the germline V gene, CDR1 is SGDLS and CDR2 is YYNGEE. In DNA, the CDR3 is TGTGTCAGCAGCGTAGGTGGCGGCCTTGGTGAAAAACTGTTTTTT. It translates to CVSSVGGGLGEKLFF. Full variable domain (remainder filled in from reference TRBV9 and TRBJ1-4): DSGVTQTPKHLITATGQRVTLRCSPRSGDLSVYWYQQSLDQGLQFLIQYYNGEERAKGNILERFSAQQFPDLHSELNLSSLELGDSALYFCVSSVGGGLGEKLFFGSGTQLSVL.

This sequence joins TRBV28 and TRBJ2-1, with D maybe TRBD1 (5 bases). There are 13 residues in the CDR3. V shed 2 bases and J shed 8 bases, with 10 bases lying between them. Germline lookup yields CDR1 MDHEN and CDR2 SYDVKM. CDR3 DNA: TGTGCCAGCAGTTTACTGGGGCCGCATGAGCAGTTCTTC. The encoded protein is CASSLLGPHEQFF. Full variable domain (outside the CDR3, taken from reference TRBV28 and TRBJ2-1): DVKVTQSSRYLVKRTGEKVFLECVQDMDHENMFWYRQDPGLGLRLIYFSYDVKMKEKGDIPEGYSVSREKKERFSLILESASTNQTSMYLCASSLLGPHEQFFGPGTRLTVL.

The V and J genes are TRBV5-1 and TRBJ2-7, with 9 bases lining up with TRBD1. V dropped 1 base and J dropped 5; count of bases not matched to a gene: 4. The CDR3 totals 14 residues. Germline loops: CDR1 SGHRS, CDR2 YFSETQ. The CDR3 DNA reads as TGCGCCAGCAGCTTGACAGGGGGCTCGAACGAGCAGTACTTC. It codes for CASSLTGGSNEQYF.

The chain combines TRBV5-6 with TRBJ2-7, with TRBD1 as a possible D gene (6 bases). The CDR3 is made up of 14 amino acids. CDR1 SGHDT and CDR2 YYEEEE come from the germline V gene. Trimming stripped 1 base from V and 4 bases from J, with 12 bases between. CDR3 bases: TGTGCCAGCAGCTTGATGGGGGCAGGGTACGAGCAGTACTTC. Encoded protein: CASSLMGAGYEQYF.

The rearrangement links TRBV18 to TRBJ1-4; TRBD1 aligns across 7 bases. Germline CDR1 and CDR2: KGHSH and LQKENI. There are 14 residues in the CDR3. The V gene end was trimmed by 4 bases and the J gene end by 3 bases; junction bases not matched to a gene: 2. The CDR3 spells CASSRGTANEKLFF. DNA for the CDR3: TGTGCCAGCTCACGGGGGACAGCTAATGAAAAACTGTTTTTT.

This chain joins TRBV5-1 and TRBJ1-1, with TRBD1 matching 7 bases. CDR1 is SGHRS, CDR2 YFSETQ, per germline. Trimming took 5 bases from V and 4 from J; bases not matched to a gene: 5. This CDR3 has 13 residues. The CDR3 nucleotides are TGCGCCAGCAGTGGCCAGGGGGTCACTGAAGCTTTCTTT. It codes for CASSGQGVTEAFF.

The genes are TRBV5-1 and TRBJ2-3; 7 bases agree with TRBD1. J gave up 4 bases and V 5 bases, and 10 bases lay outside the gene matches. This CDR3 is 15 amino acids long. Germline CDR1 reads SGHRS; CDR2 reads YFSETQ. DNA for the CDR3: TGCGCCAGCAGTTTACGAGGGACAGCGGCAGATACGCAGTATTTT. Translated, it gives CASSLRGTAADTQYF.

Note on this clone: A junction end diverges from the germline sequence, so it may reflect a read error. CDR3 residues: CASSNSGTAIEQFF. CDR3 nucleotides: TGTGCCAGCAGTAACTCCGGGACAGCTATTGAGCAGTTCTTC. This chain joins TRBV6-5 and TRBJ2-1, with 7 bases fitting TRBD1. CDR1 MNHEY and CDR2 SVGAGI come from the germline V gene. The CDR3 extends over 14 amino acids.

The gene calls are TRBV30 and TRBJ2-1; D is undetermined. The CDR3 totals 14 residues. Deletions cut 0 bases from V and 14 bases from J, with 20 bases between. Germline CDR1 is GTSNPN and CDR2 is SVGIG (reference sequence). DNA of the CDR3: TGTGCCTGGAGTGTAGATAGGCGGTATGACGCCGAGTTCTTC. Translating it yields CAWSVDRRYDAEFF.

The chain links TRBV20-1 to TRBJ2-5; 10 nucleotides agree with TRBD2. Looked up from germline, CDR1 is DFQATT and CDR2 is SNEGSKA (reference sequence). This CDR3 is 11 amino acids long. Trimming removed 3 bases from V and 14 bases from J; junction bases left unmatched: 6. The CDR3 spells CSARSGTSAYF. As DNA, the CDR3 is TGCAGTGCTAGGTCCGGGACTAGCGCTTACTTC.